This T cell receptor (beta chain) was retrieved from a study of blood T cell repertoires in COVID-19. Study-level information: The United States, Italy and Spain supplied acute and convalescent COVID-19 samples.

Per the original data handling: Estimation of nucleated cell counts was performed using reference gene primer amplification. Produced via immunoSEQ multiplex PCR; TCRdb's table is partial and in-frame only. The DNA was the basis for D and trimming; V, J and clone size are from that table. The sample yields a few hundred thousand clones, around 91% seen once. During active infection, Seattle patients enrolled and were then monitored through disease. This receptor was identified in a woman aged 55-69 years with COVID-19, enrolled during active disease. The sequencing input was peripheral blood.

The CDR3 nucleotides are TGTGCCATCAGTGTTGGGGGGGTGCTGAACACCGGGGAGCTGTTTTTT. This translates into CAISVGGVLNTGELFF. The V and J genes are TRBV10-3 and TRBJ2-2; 7 bases agree with TRBD2. The CDR3 runs to 16 residues. V lost 4 bases and J lost 1; bases outside the gene matches: 6. Germline CDR1 reads ENHRY; CDR2 reads SYGVKD.